The following is a T cell receptor beta chain sequence with its context. The antigen remains undetermined. A read error may account for a junction end that differs from germline. Other nucleotide sequences in the sample specify the same CDR3. The data originate from a study of cytomegalovirus exposure and HLA in healthy donors. The PCR employed 60 Vbeta primers together with 13 Jbeta primers. Some clones are missing from TCRdb's copy, which holds only in-frame ones; the method was immunoSEQ multiplex PCR. The sample has some 200,000 clones. The CDR3 has 16 residues. Germline V lookup: CDR1 MNHEY, CDR2 SMNVEV (reference sequence). Findings and limits, study-wide: TCR association rates varied by HLA locus in a later analysis, with DRB1 highest and HLA-C lowest. Reported results showed that the classifier diagnosed cytomegalovirus status with high specificity and sensitivity. Common viral pathogens seemed, in a later analysis, to connect with several of the most significant clusters.

Sequenced: PBMCs. The V call is TRBV27, the J call TRBJ2-7, with 8 bases lining up with TRBD1. The TCR sequence derives from a girl aged 2-15 years in good health and CMV-seropositive. CDR3 in amino acids: CASSLGGRQGRVEQYF. The CDR3 region has the DNA TGTGCCAGCAGTTTAGGGGGGCGACAGGGGCGGGTCGAGCAGTACTTT.